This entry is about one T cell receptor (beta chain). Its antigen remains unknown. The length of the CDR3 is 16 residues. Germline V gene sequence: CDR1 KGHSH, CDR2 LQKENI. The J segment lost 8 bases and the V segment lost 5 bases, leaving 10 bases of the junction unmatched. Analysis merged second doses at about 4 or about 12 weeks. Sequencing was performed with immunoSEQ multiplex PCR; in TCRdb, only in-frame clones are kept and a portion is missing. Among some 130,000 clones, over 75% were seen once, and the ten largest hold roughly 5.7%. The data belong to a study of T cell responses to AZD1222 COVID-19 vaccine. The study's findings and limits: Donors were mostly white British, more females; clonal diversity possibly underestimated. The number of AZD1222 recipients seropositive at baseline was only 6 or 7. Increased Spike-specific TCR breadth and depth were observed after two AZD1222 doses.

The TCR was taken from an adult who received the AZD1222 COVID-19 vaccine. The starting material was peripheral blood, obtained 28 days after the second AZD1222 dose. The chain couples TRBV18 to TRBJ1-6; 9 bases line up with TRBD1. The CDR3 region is CASSTYLDRGDSPLHF. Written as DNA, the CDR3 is TGTGCCAGCTCAACTTATCTGGACAGGGGCGATTCACCCCTCCACTTT. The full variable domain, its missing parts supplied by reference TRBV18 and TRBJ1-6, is NAGVMQNPRHLVRRRGQEARLRCSPMKGHSHVYWYRQLPEEGLKFMVYLQKENIIDESGMPKERFSAEFPKEGPSILRIQQVVRGDSAAYFCASSTYLDRGDSPLHFGNGTRLTVT.